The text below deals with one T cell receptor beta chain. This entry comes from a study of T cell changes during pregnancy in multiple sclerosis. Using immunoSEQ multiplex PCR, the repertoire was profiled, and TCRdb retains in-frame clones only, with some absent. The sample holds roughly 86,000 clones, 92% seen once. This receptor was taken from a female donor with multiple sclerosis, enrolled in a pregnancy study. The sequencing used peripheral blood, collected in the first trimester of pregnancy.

The CDR3 spells CASSLVSTDTQYF. The CDR3 nucleotides are TGTGCCAGCAGCTTAGTTTCGACAGATACGCAGTATTTT. V usage is TRBV7-6 and J usage is TRBJ2-3; no clear D gene. The CDR3 sequence is 13 residues long. V shed 1 base and J shed 3 bases, with 5 bases lying between them. Germline lookup yields CDR1 SGHVS and CDR2 FNYEAQ.